One sample yielded the 24 T cell receptor beta chains listed below, sequenced in a study of post-analysis software for immune sequencing data. Findings and limits, study-wide: About five TRBV segments were more frequent in patients than controls; TRBV5-6, TRBV5-1 and TRBV20-1 belonged to this group.

Incorporated into the TCR beta cDNA libraries were unique molecular identifiers, which served to reduce PCR and sequencing biases. TCRdb independently ran MiXCR on the PCR reads; one entry per CDR3 protein. The sample includes hundreds of thousands of distinct CDR3 sequences, roughly 45% seen only once; the top ten take 9% to 14%. Their target antigens are unknown. Material for sequencing was blood. The receptors were gathered from a girl aged 10-17 years with multiple sclerosis.

The chain links TRBV6-5 to TRBJ2-2, with TRBD2 matching over 7 bases. The CDR3 runs to 15 residues. CDR1 and CDR2 (germline): MNHEY, SVGAGI. J lost 7 bases, V lost 0 bases, and 5 bases had no gene match. The CDR3 here is CASSYSRGIGGELFF. Here the CDR3 DNA reads TGTGCCAGCAGTTACTCGCGGGGGATCGGCGGGGAGCTGTTTTTT.

This clonotype was counted a few times. The chain couples TRBV20-1 to TRBJ1-1; D call uncertain. Germline V gene sequence: CDR1 DFQATT, CDR2 SNEGSKA (reference sequence). Trimming took 4 bases from V and 1 from J, leaving 13 bases between them. CDR3 size: 14 residues. CDR3: CSAKSAVGNTEAFF. As DNA, the CDR3 is TGCAGTGCTAAAAGCGCCGTGGGGAACACTGAAGCTTTCTTT.

In its sample, this clonotype was seen a few times. The gene calls are TRBV25-1 and TRBJ2-7; 11 nucleotides line up with TRBD1. Germline V lookup: CDR1 MGHDK, CDR2 SYGVNS. The CDR3 totals 15 residues. The V segment lost 3 bases and the J segment 3 bases; nucleotides outside the gene matches: 4. The chain's CDR3 is CASSDPGQGGYEQYF. CDR3 sequence (DNA): TGTGCCAGCAGTGATCCGGGACAGGGGGGCTACGAGCAGTACTTC.

The sample holds a few counts of this clonotype. This chain links TRBV4-3 with TRBJ2-1; D might be TRBD1 (5 bases). CDR1 and CDR2 (germline): LGHNA, YSLEER. The CDR3 consists of 17 residues. Trimming took 0 bases from V and 7 from J, leaving 19 bases between them. CDR3 amino acids: CASSQDLSGQLYNEQFF. CDR3 DNA sequence: TGCGCCAGCAGCCAAGATCTATCAGGGCAGCTGTATAATGAGCAGTTCTTC.

J is TRBJ2-1 and V is TRBV9; 10 nucleotides agree with TRBD2. CDR3 length: 15 amino acids. Germline lookup yields CDR1 SGDLS and CDR2 YYNGEE. V gave up 1 base and J gave up 3 bases; unmatched junction bases: 1. The CDR3 region is CASSVLAGVYNEQFF. The CDR3 DNA reads as TGTGCCAGCAGCGTACTAGCGGGAGTCTACAATGAGCAGTTCTTC.

This clonotype was seen a handful of times. This chain links TRBV12-3 or TRBV12-4 with TRBJ1-2, with D possibly TRBD1 on 6 matching bases. CDR3 size: 14 residues. The germline V and J ends were trimmed by 6 bases and 6 bases, with 17 bases remaining between them. Here the CDR3 DNA reads TGTGCCAGCAGCCTCGGGACACCTCGTAATGGCTACACCTTC. Translating it yields CASSLGTPRNGYTF.

In its sample, this clonotype was seen a few times. The rearrangement links TRBV5-1 to TRBJ2-7; 7 nucleotides match TRBD1. Germline V gene sequence: CDR1 SGHRS, CDR2 YFSETQ. V gave up 0 bases and J gave up 5 bases; unmatched junction bases: 5. The CDR3 consists of 14 residues. In nucleotides, the CDR3 is TGCGCCAGCAGCTTGGTTACAGGGGACCACGAGCAGTACTTC. Translation: CASSLVTGDHEQYF. Variable domain in full (rest from reference TRBV5-1 and TRBJ2-7): KAGVTQTPRYLIKTRGQQVTLSCSPISGHRSVSWYQQTPGQGLQFLFEYFSETQRNKGNFPGRFSGRQFSNSRSEMNVSTLELGDSALYLCASSLVTGDHEQYFGPGTRLTVT.

The chain joins TRBV20-1 to TRBJ2-5; D may be TRBD1 (6 bases). TRBJ2-7 explains the end of the DNA better; the J call may be wrong. The CDR3 spans 13 residues. Germline loops: CDR1 DFQATT, CDR2 SNEGSKA (reference sequence). The CDR3 is CSVSQGSPYEQYF. Here the CDR3 DNA reads TGCAGTGTTAGTCAGGGGTCACCCTACGAGCAGTACTTC.

This clonotype was recorded a few times. The chain carries TRBV4-1 and TRBJ2-1; TRBD2 agrees at 14 bases. V shed 3 bases, J shed 9 bases, and the junction held 4 bases outside the gene matches. The CDR3 has 15 residues. Per the germline V gene, CDR1 is MGHRA and CDR2 is YSYEKL. This CDR3 reads CASSQGLAGEGEQFF. The CDR3 bases are TGCGCCAGCAGCCAGGGACTAGCGGGAGAGGGTGAGCAGTTCTTC.

This clonotype showed up just a few times. The chain uses TRBV4-2 and TRBJ2-1, with 9 positions matching TRBD2. The DNA end favors TRBJ2-7, so the J call may be wrong. CDR3 length: 15 residues. CDR1 and CDR2 (germline): LGHNA, YNFKEQ. As DNA, the CDR3 is TGTGCCAGCAGGACTAGCGGCCGTTCCTACAATGAGCAGTACTTC. Translated, it gives CASRTSGRSYNEQYF.

The gene calls are TRBV7-3 and TRBJ2-2; D is unclear. The V gene lost 7 bases and the J gene lost 4 bases, with 22 bases spanning the gap. CDR3 length: 17 residues. The germline V gene has CDR1 SGHTA and CDR2 FQGTGA. Here the CDR3 reads CASTDSPSRLSTGELFF. The CDR3 nucleotides read TGTGCCAGCACCGATTCTCCGTCGAGACTGAGCACCGGGGAGCTGTTTTTT.

This clonotype was counted only a few times. V usage is TRBV6-5 and J usage is TRBJ2-1; TRBD2 agrees at 10 bases. CDR1 and CDR2 from the germline V gene are MNHEY and SVGAGI. V was clipped by 5 bases and J by 7 bases; unmatched bases: 8. There are 15 residues in the CDR3. CDR3 protein: CASSMEAGGLNEQFF. The CDR3 DNA reads as TGTGCCAGCAGTATGGAAGCGGGAGGGCTAAATGAGCAGTTCTTC.

This clonotype has a handful of counts. The chain links TRBV12-3 or TRBV12-4 to TRBJ2-1; D may correspond to TRBD1 or TRBD2 (5 bases each). V lost 5 bases and J lost 15, with 17 bases in between. This CDR3 comprises 12 residues. CDR3 DNA: TGTGCCAGCAGTCGGGGCTCTCAAGGGCCGTTCTTC. Its protein product is CASSRGSQGPFF.

The chain uses TRBV12-3 or TRBV12-4 and TRBJ2-3, with D perhaps given as TRBD1 or TRBD2 (6 bases each). This CDR3 has 17 residues. V lost 6 bases and J lost 0, with 19 bases in between. The CDR3 sequence: CASSPRRGGTSTDTQYF. CDR3 nucleotide sequence: TGTGCCAGCAGCCCCCGTAGAGGCGGGACAAGCACAGATACGCAGTATTTT.

This clonotype appeared once. The J gene is TRBJ2-5, the V gene TRBV5-1; D is perhaps TRBD1 (6 bases). This CDR3 has 14 residues. Per germline, CDR1 SGHRS and CDR2 YFSETQ. The ends were cut back, 4 bases at V and 2 bases at J, with 12 bases in the middle. The CDR3 here is CASSRPGTQETQYF. The CDR3 nucleotides read TGCGCCAGCAGCCGGCCTGGGACACAAGAGACCCAGTACTTC. The complete variable domain, with remaining parts taken from reference TRBV5-1 and TRBJ2-5, reads KAGVTQTPRYLIKTRGQQVTLSCSPISGHRSVSWYQQTPGQGLQFLFEYFSETQRNKGNFPGRFSGRQFSNSRSEMNVSTLELGDSALYLCASSRPGTQETQYFGPGTRLLVL.

The chain couples TRBV4-1 to TRBJ2-1; 9 bases align to TRBD1. The DNA end is more similar to TRBJ2-7, so the J call may be wrong. The length of the CDR3 is 16 residues. Germline CDR1 MGHRA, CDR2 YSYEKL. CDR3 coding DNA: TGCGCCAGCACCTCCCAGGACAGGGGCAACTTTAATGAGCAGTACTTC. It yields the protein CASTSQDRGNFNEQYF.

The V gene is TRBV4-1, the J gene TRBJ1-4, with D unclear. Trimming left V 4 bases short and J 0 bases short, with 18 bases between. The CDR3 sequence is 18 residues long. The V gene's germline CDR1 is MGHRA and CDR2 YSYEKL. CDR3 sequence: CASSPKEAEPTTNEKLFF. The CDR3 DNA is TGCGCCAGCAGCCCGAAGGAGGCAGAGCCTACAACTAATGAAAAACTGTTTTTT.

This clonotype was found a few times. J is TRBJ2-7 and V is TRBV28, with 13 bases lining up with TRBD2. There are 17 residues in the CDR3. The V segment lost 5 bases and the J segment 4 bases; nucleotides outside the gene matches: 11. Germline assignment: CDR1 MDHEN and CDR2 SYDVKM. The CDR3: CASSPPPRTSGSYEQYF. Here the CDR3 DNA reads TGTGCCAGCAGTCCCCCCCCGAGGACTAGCGGGAGTTACGAGCAGTACTTC.

This sequence joins TRBV5-1 and TRBJ2-1, with D unresolved. Germline CDR1 and CDR2: SGHRS and YFSETQ. CDR3 size: 13 residues. V lost 2 bases, J lost 7 bases, and 10 bases lay in between. CDR3: CASSLALSNEQFF. CDR3 coding DNA: TGCGCCAGCAGCTTAGCCCTCTCGAATGAGCAGTTCTTC.

This sequence joins TRBV5-1 and TRBJ1-1; D uncertain. Germline lookup yields CDR1 SGHRS and CDR2 YFSETQ. CDR3 length equals 16 residues. V lost 2 bases and J 0 bases, leaving 14 bases between the germline ends. CDR3 in amino acids: CASSLRTGDLNTEAFF. The DNA of the CDR3 is TGCGCCAGCAGCTTAAGGACGGGCGACTTGAACACTGAAGCTTTCTTT. The full variable domain, with the rest looked up from reference TRBV5-1 and TRBJ1-1, is KAGVTQTPRYLIKTRGQQVTLSCSPISGHRSVSWYQQTPGQGLQFLFEYFSETQRNKGNFPGRFSGRQFSNSRSEMNVSTLELGDSALYLCASSLRTGDLNTEAFFGQGTRLTVV.

The V call is TRBV21-1, the J call TRBJ2-5; the tabulated D call, TRBD1, remains unverified against the DNA. TRBV21-1 has pseudogene status. The CDR3 is 17 residues long. The CDR3 DNA sequence: TGTGCCAGCAGCAAAGGGCCCTGGGACAGGGTGCAAGAGACCCAGTACTTC. Translated, it gives CASSKGPWDRVQETQYF.

V and J are TRBV20-1 and TRBJ1-2; D uncertain. Germline assignment: CDR1 DFQATT and CDR2 SNEGSKA (reference sequence). V was trimmed by 5 bases and J by 3 bases, leaving 22 bases between them. This CDR3 has 16 residues. The CDR3 nucleotides read TGCAGTGCTCCACCGCTGGGCAGCCAAGCTTACTATGGCTACACCTTC. It specifies CSAPPLGSQAYYGYTF.

Comment on this clonotype: An end of the junction does not agree with germline; a read error may underlie this. The V and J genes are TRBV7-7 and TRBJ2-5; D remains unclear. The length of the CDR3 is 14 residues. CDR1 SSHAT and CDR2 FNYEAQ come from the germline V gene (reference sequence). CDR3 loop: CASSLVGKQETQYF. CDR3 DNA: TGTGCTAGCAGCTTAGTTGGCAAACAAGAGACCCAGTACTTC.

The V and J genes are TRBV5-1 and TRBJ2-5; 11 bases map to TRBD2. The germline CDR1 and CDR2 sequences are SGHRS and YFSETQ. The CDR3 contains 15 residues. Trimming cost V 4 bases and J 11 bases; bases outside gene matches: 13. The CDR3 DNA reads as TGCGCCAGCAGCCCGACTAGCGGGGAGTCTAAGGGGCAGTACTTC. Protein product: CASSPTSGESKGQYF.